A selection of T cell receptor beta chains follows, all from one sample in a study of identical twins. From the 5' RACE reads, TCRdb called clonotypes with MiXCR, one entry per CDR3 protein. The data contain 430,000 or so distinct CDR3 sequences, less than 25% of them singletons. The same specimen was also included in a second study, on T cells expressing NK-cell markers.

Sequencing input: CD4+ T cells sorted from blood. The receptors originated from a woman under 30 in good health. Each CDR3 is given with its conserved first and last residue. A D gene is named only where the DNA matches it firmly. Size is omitted from some rows. Given values are once, few, many or a class for expanded clones.

v_call,clone_size,j_call,d_call,cdr3_aa,cdr3_nt
TRBV6-2/TRBV6-3,few,TRBJ2-7,.,CASSREQGFSYEQYF,TGTGCCAGCAGCCGCGAACAGGGTTTTTCCTACGAGCAGTACTTC
TRBV12-3/TRBV12-4,.,TRBJ2-1,.,CASSLDTPYNEQFF,TGTGCCAGCAGTTTGGACACTCCTTACAATGAGCAGTTCTTC
TRBV12-3/TRBV12-4,many,TRBJ1-5,.,CASSLDHSNQPQHF,TGTGCCAGCAGTTTAGACCACAGCAATCAGCCCCAGCATTTT
TRBV12-3/TRBV12-4,few,TRBJ2-2,.,CASSPMGLNTGELFF,TGTGCCAGCAGTCCGATGGGACTGAACACCGGGGAGCTGTTTTTT
TRBV20-1,few,TRBJ2-7,TRBD1,CSARGAPGQGFSYEQYF,TGCAGTGCTAGGGGGGCCCCGGGACAGGGGTTTTCCTACGAGCAGTACTTC
TRBV7-9,once,TRBJ1-6,TRBD1,CASSLRDREGSPLHF,TGTGCCAGCAGCTTACGGGACAGGGAGGGTTCACCCCTCCACTTT
TRBV20-1,.,TRBJ2-1,.,CSARAGIHNEQFF,TGCAGTGCTAGGGCGGGGATCCACAATGAGCAGTTCTTC
TRBV9,few,TRBJ2-2,TRBD2,CASSPRGGLAGGLGGELFF,TGTGCCAGCAGCCCCCGGGGGGGGCTAGCGGGAGGACTCGGCGGGGAGCTGTTTTTT
TRBV7-2,few,TRBJ1-5,.,CASSPGSGGLQPQHF,TGTGCCAGCAGCCCTGGTTCGGGGGGGCTTCAGCCCCAGCATTTT
TRBV7-9,.,TRBJ2-7,.,CATRGGSYEQYF,TGTGCCACCAGGGGAGGCTCCTACGAGCAGTACTTC
TRBV29-1,once,TRBJ2-1,TRBD2,CSVTSGSDNEQFF,TGCAGCGTAACTAGCGGGAGCGACAATGAGCAGTTCTTC
TRBV7-2,.,TRBJ1-1,TRBD1,CASSPTGTANTEAFF,TGTGCCAGCAGCCCCACCGGGACAGCGAACACTGAAGCTTTCTTT
TRBV20-1,.,TRBJ2-7,.,CSATLQTYEQYF,TGCAGTGCAACACTCCAGACCTACGAGCAGTACTTC
TRBV12-3/TRBV12-4,.,TRBJ2-3,TRBD2,CASSSAGGRRDTQYF,TGTGCCAGCAGTTCAGCGGGGGGGCGTCGTGATACGCAGTATTTT
TRBV7-2,few,TRBJ1-4,.,CASSLVRGEKLFF,TGTGCCAGCAGCTTAGTCCGAGGTGAAAAACTGTTTTTT
TRBV6-1,.,TRBJ1-1,.,CASASEDRRNTEAFF,TGTGCCAGCGCTTCGGAAGACAGAAGGAACACTGAAGCTTTCTTT
TRBV18,.,TRBJ2-5,TRBD2,CASSPSGGTETQYF,TGTGCCAGCTCACCATCCGGGGGGACAGAGACCCAGTACTTC
TRBV20-1,.,TRBJ2-2,.,CSARRGSGELFF,TGCAGTGCTAGACGGGGGAGCGGGGAGCTGTTTTTT
TRBV7-2,.,TRBJ2-2,TRBD2,CASSFAGVQLAGELFF,TGTGCCAGCAGCTTCGCGGGAGTACAGTTGGCCGGGGAGCTGTTTTTT
TRBV2,few,TRBJ2-7,TRBD1,CASSETVTGGEQYF,TGTGCCAGCAGTGAAACGGTAACAGGGGGCGAGCAGTACTTC
TRBV20-1,.,TRBJ2-1,TRBD2,CSAPTTSKVNEQFF,TGCAGTGCACCAACGACTAGCAAGGTTAATGAGCAGTTCTTC
TRBV5-1,many,TRBJ2-3,TRBD1,CASSPDRVTDTQYF,TGCGCCAGCAGCCCAGACAGGGTGACAGATACGCAGTATTTT
TRBV7-8,few,TRBJ2-7,.,CASSLGSVLNYEQYF,TGTGCCAGCAGCTTAGGCTCGGTTTTAAATTACGAGCAGTACTTC
TRBV15,.,TRBJ2-3,.,CATSRPVPTDTQYF,TGTGCCACCAGCAGGCCCGTGCCGACAGATACGCAGTATTTT
TRBV5-1,.,TRBJ1-5,.,CASSLWAGGNQPQHF,TGCGCCAGCAGCTTGTGGGCAGGGGGCAATCAGCCCCAGCATTTT
TRBV12-3/TRBV12-4,many,TRBJ1-1,.,CASSPALRAGTEAFF,TGTGCCAGCAGTCCCGCCTTACGGGCGGGCACTGAAGCTTTCTTT
TRBV20-1,few,TRBJ1-2,.,CSATTGAGNYGYTF,TGCAGTGCTACCACAGGAGCCGGCAACTATGGCTACACCTTC
TRBV9,few,TRBJ2-6,.,CASSVWPGANVLTF,TGTGCCAGCAGCGTATGGCCTGGGGCCAACGTCCTGACTTTC